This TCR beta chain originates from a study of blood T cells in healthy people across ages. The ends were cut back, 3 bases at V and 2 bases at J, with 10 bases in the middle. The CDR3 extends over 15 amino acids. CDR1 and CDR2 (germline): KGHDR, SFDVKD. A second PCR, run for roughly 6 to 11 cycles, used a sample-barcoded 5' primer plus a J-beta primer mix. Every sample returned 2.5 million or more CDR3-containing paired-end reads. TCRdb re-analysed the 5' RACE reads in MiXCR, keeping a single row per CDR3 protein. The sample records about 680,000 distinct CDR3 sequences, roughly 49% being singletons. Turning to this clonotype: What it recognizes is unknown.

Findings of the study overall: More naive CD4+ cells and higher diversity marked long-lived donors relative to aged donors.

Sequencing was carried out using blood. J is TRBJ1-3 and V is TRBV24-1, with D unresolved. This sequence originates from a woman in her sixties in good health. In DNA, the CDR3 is TGTGCCACCAGTGATCCCAGAGGTCCTGGAAACACCATATATTTT. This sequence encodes CATSDPRGPGNTIYF.